Below, one T cell receptor beta chain is given with its context. Its antigen is unknown. These data originate in a study of T-cell memory formation after mild COVID-19. The study, taken as a whole, reports: Among contracting clones, CD4+ were mainly CM/EM and CD8+ enriched in EMRA.

Using its own MiXCR run on the 5' RACE reads, TCRdb lists one record per CDR3 protein. Of roughly 250,000 distinct CDR3 sequences listed, 16% are singletons. This CDR3 has 12 amino acids. Germline V CDR1 and CDR2: DFQATT, SNEGSKA (reference sequence). The germline V and J ends were trimmed by 6 bases and 11 bases, with 19 bases remaining between them. This clonotype was sampled from a young man who had mild COVID-19 (a few samples of this study predate the infection). Cell type and time point are not known. Sequencing was carried out using PBMCs or a T cell subset sorted from them (not recorded which). J is TRBJ1-1 and V is TRBV20-1; D gene ambiguous. The CDR3 loop is CSANDPHRSAFF. CDR3 DNA sequence: TGCAGTGCAAATGACCCTCACCGGTCGGCTTTCTTT.